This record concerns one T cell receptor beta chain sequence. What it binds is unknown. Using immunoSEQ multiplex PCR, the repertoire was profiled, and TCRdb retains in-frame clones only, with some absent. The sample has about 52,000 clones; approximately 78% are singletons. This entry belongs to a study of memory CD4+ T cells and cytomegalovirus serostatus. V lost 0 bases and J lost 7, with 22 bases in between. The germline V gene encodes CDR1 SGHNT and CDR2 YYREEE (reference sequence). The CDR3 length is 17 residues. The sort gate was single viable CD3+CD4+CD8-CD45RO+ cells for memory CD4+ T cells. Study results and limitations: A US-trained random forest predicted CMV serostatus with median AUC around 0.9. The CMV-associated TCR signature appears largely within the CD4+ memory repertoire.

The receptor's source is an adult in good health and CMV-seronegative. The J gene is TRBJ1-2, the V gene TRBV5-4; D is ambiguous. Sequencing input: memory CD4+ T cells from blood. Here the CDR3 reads CASSLDEVGRVYGGYTF. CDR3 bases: TGTGCCAGCAGCTTGGATGAGGTCGGTCGGGTCTACGGTGGCTACACCTTC.